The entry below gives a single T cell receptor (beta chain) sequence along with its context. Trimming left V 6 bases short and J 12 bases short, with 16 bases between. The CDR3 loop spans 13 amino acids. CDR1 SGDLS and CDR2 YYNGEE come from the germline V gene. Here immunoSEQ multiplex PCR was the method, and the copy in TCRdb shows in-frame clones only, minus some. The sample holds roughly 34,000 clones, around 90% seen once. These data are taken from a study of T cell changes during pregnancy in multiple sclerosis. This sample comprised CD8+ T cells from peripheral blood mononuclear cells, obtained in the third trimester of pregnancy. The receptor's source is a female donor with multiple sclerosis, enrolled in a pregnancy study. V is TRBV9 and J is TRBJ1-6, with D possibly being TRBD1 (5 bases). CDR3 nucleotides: TGTGCCAGCAACACGGGGGGGGAGGGACCCCTCCACTTT. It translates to CASNTGGEGPLHF.